These T cell receptor beta chains were read from a single sample in a study of CD8 T cells in ankylosing spondylitis. TCRdb redid the calling of the 5' RACE reads with MiXCR, one entry per CDR3 protein. The data show 300,000 to 400,000 distinct CDR3 sequences, with 14% to 15% seen just once and 0.95% to 1.4% held by the top ten. The sample comprised blood, either unsorted or a sorted T cell fraction (not recorded which). The receptors were sampled from a male donor with ankylosing spondylitis or in good health (not recorded which). Each CDR3 is given with its conserved first and last residue. The order of the fields is J gene, D gene, clone size, V gene, CDR3 protein, CDR3 DNA. A D gene is named only where the DNA matches it firmly. Clone size, where shown, is once, few, many, or a class for clones that have expanded.

>TRBJ1-1|-|-|TRBV6-5
CASSSRRQAGTEAFF
TGTGCCAGCAGTTCAAGGCGGCAGGCGGGCACTGAAGCTTTCTTT
>TRBJ2-3|-|few|TRBV7-6
CASSLVGAGTDTQYF
TGTGCCAGCAGCTTGGTCGGGGCAGGCACAGATACGCAGTATTTT
>TRBJ2-4|-|many|TRBV5-1
CASSLAGTQNIQYF
TGCGCCAGCAGCTTGGCCGGGACACAAAACATTCAGTACTTC
>TRBJ2-3|-|few|TRBV7-8
CASRLNYLGDTDTQYF
TGTGCCAGCAGACTCAACTACCTGGGGGACACAGATACGCAGTATTTT
>TRBJ2-3|TRBD1|few|TRBV20-1
CSAPRTGRLSTDTQYF
TGCAGTGCCCCTAGGACAGGGCGCCTTAGCACAGATACGCAGTATTTT
>TRBJ2-3|TRBD2|-|TRBV5-1
CASSHGLAGGPGDTQYF
TGCGCCAGCAGCCATGGACTAGCGGGGGGGCCCGGAGATACGCAGTATTTT
>TRBJ1-3|-|few|TRBV5-5
CASSFLVRAGNTIYF
TGTGCCAGCAGCTTTCTGGTTAGGGCTGGAAACACCATATATTTT
>TRBJ2-7|-|-|TRBV20-1
CSARGPWGDGYEQYF
TGCAGTGCTAGAGGTCCTTGGGGTGACGGCTACGAGCAGTACTTC
>TRBJ2-5|TRBD1|few|TRBV5-1
CASSLAPGTVKETQYF
TGCGCCAGCAGCTTGGCCCCCGGGACAGTTAAAGAGACCCAGTACTTC
>TRBJ1-1|-|-|TRBV5-1
CASSRDIQNTEAFF
TGCGCCAGCAGCAGGGACATCCAGAACACTGAAGCTTTCTTT
>TRBJ2-2|-|-|TRBV5-1
CASSLSPLEGELFF
TGCGCCAGCAGCTTGAGTCCACTGGAAGGGGAGCTGTTTTTT
>TRBJ2-3|-|-|TRBV10-2
CASSEVYYTDTQYF
TGCGCCAGCAGCGAGGTCTATTACACAGATACGCAGTATTTT
>TRBJ1-2|-|-|TRBV14
CASAREQNYGYTF
TGTGCCAGCGCCAGGGAACAAAACTATGGCTACACCTTC
>TRBJ1-1|-|-|TRBV20-1
CSARDLGNTEAFF
TGCAGTGCTAGAGACTTGGGGAACACTGAAGCTTTCTTT
>TRBJ2-7|-|-|TRBV19
CASSIGRAYEQYF
TGTGCCAGTAGTATCGGTAGAGCCTACGAGCAGTACTTC
>TRBJ2-3|-|-|TRBV9
CASSPREPDTQYF
TGTGCCAGCAGCCCCCGAGAGCCAGATACGCAGTATTTT